One and the same sample provided the 24 T cell receptor beta chains below, sequenced in a study of blood T cells in healthy people across ages. Through a sample-barcoded 5' primer and a J-beta primer mix, a second PCR was run for roughly 7 to 11 cycles. TCRdb re-analysed the 5' RACE reads in MiXCR, keeping a single row per CDR3 protein. This table holds 630,000 or so distinct CDR3 sequences, 25% to 30% found once. Sequencing was done on a sample of blood. These receptors all come from a woman at least 80 years old in good health.

A single count supports this clonotype. V and J are TRBV15 and TRBJ2-7, with D hard to call. The germline V gene encodes CDR1 LNHNV and CDR2 YYDKDF (reference sequence). Trimming shortened V by 2 bases and J by 6 bases, and 11 bases separated the two germline ends. The CDR3 covers 13 residues. For the CDR3, the DNA is TGTGCCACCAGCAGAACGATTCGAGGCGAGCAGTACTTC. Translation: CATSRTIRGEQYF.

This clonotype showed up many times. The chain joins TRBV11-2 to TRBJ2-7; TRBD1 agrees at 8 bases. CDR1 is SGHAT, CDR2 FQNNGV, per germline. V lost 9 bases and J lost 3; bases outside the gene matches: 4. This CDR3 is 12 amino acids long. The CDR3 loop is CASRQGNYEQYF. The CDR3 DNA sequence: TGTGCCAGTCGACAGGGGAACTACGAGCAGTACTTC. Drawing the rest from reference TRBV11-2 and TRBJ2-7, the complete variable domain is EAGVAQSPRYKIIEKRQSVAFWCNPISGHATLYWYQQILGQGPKLLIQFQNNGVVDDSQLPKDRFSAERLKGVDSTLKIQPAKLEDSAVYLCASRQGNYEQYFGPGTRLTVT.

Ten or more counts support this clonotype. The chain couples TRBV11-2 to TRBJ2-7, with 11 bases lining up with TRBD2. With V trimmed by 2 bases and J by 6 bases, 6 bases remained unmatched. The CDR3 extends over 15 amino acids. The germline CDR1 and CDR2 sequences are SGHAT and FQNNGV. CDR3 sequence (DNA): TGTGCCAGCAGCTTATTATTAGGGACTAGCGGCGAGCAGTACTTC. Its translation is CASSLLLGTSGEQYF.

This clonotype showed up just a few times. V usage is TRBV10-2 and J usage is TRBJ2-2; D is unclear. There are 14 residues in the CDR3. Trimming removed 0 bases from V and 5 bases from J, with 7 bases in between. Per the germline V gene, CDR1 is WSHSY and CDR2 is SAAADI. CDR3: CASSESLITGELFF. CDR3 DNA sequence: TGCGCCAGCAGTGAGTCGTTAATAACCGGGGAGCTGTTTTTT.

This clonotype was counted at least ten times. The chain combines TRBV7-6 with TRBJ2-5; TRBD1 is a possible D gene (6 bases). The CDR3 is 14 amino acids. Germline V lookup: CDR1 SGHVS, CDR2 FNYEAQ. Trimming took off 6 bases at V and 3 bases at J, with 14 bases between the two ends. DNA for the CDR3: TGTGCCAGCAGATGGGGAACAGGGAAAGAGACCCAGTACTTC. Amino acid sequence: CASRWGTGKETQYF.

The genes are TRBV6-5 and TRBJ2-3; TRBD1 matches 11 bases. Germline loops: CDR1 MNHEY, CDR2 SVGAGI. The junction had 11 bases not matched to a gene; V was cut back by 8 bases and J by 4 bases. The CDR3 consists of 16 residues. The CDR3 nucleotides read TGTGCCAGCGGTCCCTGGACAGGGGGCAGTGCAGATACGCAGTATTTT. This codes for CASGPWTGGSADTQYF.

Ten or more counts support this clonotype. V gene TRBV5-1 combines with J gene TRBJ1-5; no clear D gene. Trimming took 1 base from V and 3 from J, leaving 11 bases between them. Germline V gene data show CDR1 as SGHRS and CDR2 as YFSETQ. The CDR3 is 15 amino acids. The CDR3 DNA sequence: TGCGCCAGCAGCTTGTCCGGGAGTTTCAATCAGCCCCAGCATTTT. Its translation: CASSLSGSFNQPQHF.

In the case of this clonotype: One end of the junction fails to match germline, which may point to a read error. The chain uses TRBV5-4 and TRBJ2-6; maybe TRBD1 (5 bases). Germline loops: CDR1 SGHNT, CDR2 YYREEE (reference sequence). The CDR3 is made up of 17 amino acids. CDR3 residues: CAGSSPTASSGANVLTF. The CDR3 coding sequence is TGTGCCGGCAGCAGCCCGACAGCAAGCTCTGGGGCCAACGTCCTGACTTTC.

This clonotype was detected ten times or more. The chain employs TRBV11-2 and TRBJ2-3; 8 nucleotides line up with TRBD2. V lost 5 bases to trimming and J lost 1 base; unmatched junction nucleotides: 11. Germline CDR1 and CDR2: SGHAT and FQNNGV. The CDR3 totals 17 residues. CDR3 bases: TGTGCCAGCAGCCGTGGACTAGCCGATGGGGGCACAGATACGCAGTATTTT. Translation gives CASSRGLADGGTDTQYF.

This clonotype was seen many times. The chain recombines TRBV29-1 with TRBJ1-2; possible D gene TRBD1, 5 bases. This CDR3 comprises 12 residues. The V end lost 2 bases, the J end lost 8 bases, and 12 bases lay between the germline ends. Germline lookup yields CDR1 SQVTM and CDR2 ANQGSEA. The CDR3 loop reads CSVETGFLGYTF. CDR3 nucleotide sequence: TGCAGCGTTGAAACAGGTTTTTTGGGCTACACCTTC.

V gene TRBV6-2 or TRBV6-3 combines with J gene TRBJ1-5, with D possibly being TRBD1 (5 bases). Germline values: CDR1 MNHEY, CDR2 SVGEGT. CDR3 length: 14 amino acids. V gave up 6 bases and J gave up 3 bases, with 12 bases separating them. In DNA form, the CDR3 reads TGTGCCAGCAGGGGGGACCATGACAATCAGCCCCAGCATTTT. Protein product: CASRGDHDNQPQHF.

This clonotype was recorded many times. The chain joins TRBV28 to TRBJ2-5; 12 nucleotides line up with TRBD2. J lost 1 base, V lost 4 bases, and 4 bases had no gene match. This CDR3 spans 16 amino acids. Germline V gene sequence: CDR1 MDHEN, CDR2 SYDVKM. The CDR3 reads CASSSGLAGPQETQYF. For the CDR3, the DNA is TGTGCCAGCAGTTCCGGACTAGCGGGGCCCCAAGAGACCCAGTACTTC.

This clonotype was detected once. The chain employs TRBV2 and TRBJ1-2, with 9 bases fitting TRBD1. CDR1 is SNHLY and CDR2 is FYNNEI in the germline V gene. The CDR3 spans 12 residues. J lost 2 bases, V lost 10 bases, and 2 bases had no gene match. The CDR3 sequence: CATGQGNYGYTF. Here the CDR3 DNA reads TGTGCCACCGGACAGGGGAACTATGGCTACACCTTC.

This clonotype was detected only a few times. A read error may explain this, as a much larger clone is one base away. The V call is TRBV20-1, the J call TRBJ2-1; D unclear. TRBJ2-7 matches the DNA end more closely, so the J call is doubtful. Per germline, CDR1 DFQATT and CDR2 SNEGSKA (reference sequence). This CDR3 region has 14 residues. The CDR3 spells CSASRGITYNEQYF. As DNA, the CDR3 is TGCAGTGCAAGCCGAGGAATCACCTACAATGAGCAGTACTTC.

This clonotype has a count of ten or more. The V call is TRBV7-2, the J call TRBJ2-1; 9 bases align to TRBD2. V shed 1 base and J 8 bases; nucleotides not matched to a gene: 9. The length of the CDR3 is 16 residues. Germline V gene data show CDR1 as SGHTA and CDR2 as FQGNSA. The CDR3 DNA is TGTGCCAGCAGCTTAGACCGCGCGGGGGGGCTGGATGAGCAGTTCTTC. Translation: CASSLDRAGGLDEQFF.

This chain connects TRBV5-1 to TRBJ2-1, with 7 bases matching TRBD1. Germline-derived CDR1 and CDR2 are SGHRS and YFSETQ. The trim removed 4 bases at V and 2 bases at J, leaving 3 bases unmatched. The CDR3 has 14 residues. The CDR3 sequence is CASSRDSPYNEQFF. The DNA of the CDR3 is TGCGCCAGCAGCCGGGACAGTCCCTACAATGAGCAGTTCTTC.

The genes are TRBV7-9 and TRBJ2-5; a weak D match, TRBD1 (5 bases). The CDR3 has 15 amino acids. Trimming took off 9 bases at V and 4 bases at J, with 21 bases between the two ends. Germline values: CDR1 SEHNR, CDR2 FQNEAQ (reference sequence). The CDR3 reads CASHLGHGFAETQYF. The CDR3 coding sequence is TGTGCCAGTCATCTCGGACATGGGTTCGCAGAGACCCAGTACTTC.

The V gene is TRBV6-5, the J gene TRBJ2-5; no clear D gene. The V gene's germline CDR1 is MNHEY and CDR2 SVGAGI. V lost 5 bases and J lost 4, with 17 bases in between. The CDR3 covers 15 residues. CDR3 DNA sequence: TGTGCCAGCAGTGCGCCGGGTCGTAGAGCAGAGACCCAGTACTTC. Its protein is CASSAPGRRAETQYF.

This clonotype was seen a handful of times. The chain joins TRBV29-1 to TRBJ2-7; D may correspond to TRBD1 or TRBD2 (6 bases each). Germline CDR1 reads SQVTM; CDR2 reads ANQGSEA. The CDR3 consists of 14 residues. The germline V and J ends were trimmed by 3 bases and 0 bases, with 12 bases remaining between them. CDR3 coding DNA: TGCAGCGTTGAGGGGGGCCAGAGCTCCTACGAGCAGTACTTC. Protein sequence: CSVEGGQSSYEQYF.

About this clonotype: A read error may explain this, as a much larger clone is one base away. The genes are TRBV2 and TRBJ2-1, with D possibly matching TRBD2 (6 bases). V lost 6 bases and J 9 bases, leaving 18 bases between the germline ends. The germline V gene has CDR1 SNHLY and CDR2 FYNNEI. This CDR3 contains 14 residues. CDR3 amino acids: CASRDREFDLEQFF. The DNA of the CDR3 is TGTGCCAGCAGGGACCGGGAGTTCGATCTTGAGCAGTTCTTC.

A few counts support this clonotype. This rearrangement joins TRBV2 to TRBJ1-4; D is uncertain. The V end was cut by 0 bases, the J end by 7 bases, with 15 bases between. The germline V gene has CDR1 SNHLY and CDR2 FYNNEI. The CDR3 consists of 16 residues. CDR3 sequence reads: CASSEAGGHGSEKLFF. The CDR3 coding sequence is TGTGCCAGCAGTGAAGCCGGAGGTCACGGGTCTGAAAAACTGTTTTTT.

At least ten counts were recorded for this clonotype. The genes are TRBV15 and TRBJ2-5; unclear D gene. Trimming removed 7 bases at V and 7 bases at J, with 19 bases between. Per germline, CDR1 LNHNV and CDR2 YYDKDF (reference sequence). The CDR3 runs 14 residues. In DNA, the CDR3 is TGTGCCACCAAGGAAGCGTCCCCTGGTAGGACCCAGTACTTC. Protein sequence: CATKEASPGRTQYF.

This clonotype occurred many times. The chain carries TRBV7-9 and TRBJ1-2; possible D gene TRBD1, 5 bases. Trimming removed 4 bases at V and 4 bases at J, with 10 bases between. The CDR3 is 13 residues long. Germline CDR1 is SEHNR and CDR2 is FQNEAQ (reference sequence). CDR3 loop: CASSSAGSYGYTF. The CDR3, as DNA: TGTGCCAGCAGCTCCGCAGGGTCCTATGGCTACACCTTC.

This chain links TRBV12-3 or TRBV12-4 with TRBJ1-3; no clear D. The CDR3 contains 14 residues. V lost 5 bases, J lost 6 bases, and 14 bases lay in between. CDR3 sequence: CASSPLDAANTIYF. DNA of the CDR3: TGTGCCAGCAGTCCTTTGGACGCGGCAAACACCATATATTTT.